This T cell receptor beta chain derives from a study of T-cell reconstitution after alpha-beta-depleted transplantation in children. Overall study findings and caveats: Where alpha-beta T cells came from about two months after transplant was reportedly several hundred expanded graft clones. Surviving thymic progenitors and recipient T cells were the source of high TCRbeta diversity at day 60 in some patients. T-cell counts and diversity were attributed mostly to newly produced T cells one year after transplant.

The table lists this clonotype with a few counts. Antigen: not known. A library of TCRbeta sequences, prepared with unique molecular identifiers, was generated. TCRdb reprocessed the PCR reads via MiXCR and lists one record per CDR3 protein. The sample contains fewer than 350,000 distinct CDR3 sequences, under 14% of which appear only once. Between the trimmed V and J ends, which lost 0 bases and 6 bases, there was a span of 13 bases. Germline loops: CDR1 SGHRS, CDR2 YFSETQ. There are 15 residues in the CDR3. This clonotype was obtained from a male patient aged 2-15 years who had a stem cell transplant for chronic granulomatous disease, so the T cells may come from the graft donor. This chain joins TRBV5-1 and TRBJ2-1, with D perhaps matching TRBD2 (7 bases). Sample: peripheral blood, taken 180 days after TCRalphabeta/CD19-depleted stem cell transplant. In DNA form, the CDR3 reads TGCGCCAGCAGCTTGGTTGCGGGGGCCACCAATGAGCAGTTCTTC. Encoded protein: CASSLVAGATNEQFF.